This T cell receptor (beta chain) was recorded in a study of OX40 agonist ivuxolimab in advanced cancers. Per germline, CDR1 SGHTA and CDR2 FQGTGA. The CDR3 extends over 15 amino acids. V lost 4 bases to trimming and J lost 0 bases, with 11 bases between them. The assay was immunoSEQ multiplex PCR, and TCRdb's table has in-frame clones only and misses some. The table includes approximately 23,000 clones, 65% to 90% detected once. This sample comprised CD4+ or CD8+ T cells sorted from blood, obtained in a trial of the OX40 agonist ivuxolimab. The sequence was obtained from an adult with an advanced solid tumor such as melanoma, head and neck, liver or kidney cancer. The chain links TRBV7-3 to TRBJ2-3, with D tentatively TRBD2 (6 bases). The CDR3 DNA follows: TGTGCCAGCAGCTCGGAGGGGACTAGCACAGATACGCAGTATTTT. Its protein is CASSSEGTSTDTQYF.